This T cell receptor (beta chain) was retrieved from a study of cytomegalovirus exposure and HLA in healthy donors. Trimming removed 7 bases from V and 5 bases from J, with 17 bases in between. This CDR3 spans 15 amino acids. Germline V gene lookup returns CDR1 SNHLY and CDR2 FYNNEI. This clone was found a few times. Antigen: not known. PCR amplification relied on 60 Vbeta primers (plus 13 Jbeta primers). Sequencing was performed with immunoSEQ multiplex PCR; in TCRdb, only in-frame clones are kept and a portion is missing. The table records about 200,000 clones, 75% to 90% of them present only once. Study results and limitations: A later analysis linked a missense variant in DCLRE1C to the trimming of TCR beta V and J genes. Solely CMV serostatus was available to characterize immune exposure.

V is TRBV2 and J is TRBJ2-2; a weak D match, TRBD1 (6 bases). The receptor comes from a woman aged 50 to 60 in good health and CMV-seropositive. Sequencing was performed on PBMCs. CDR3 sequence: CASIGQGRSTGELFF. For the CDR3, the DNA is TGTGCCAGCATAGGGCAGGGGCGGTCGACCGGGGAGCTGTTTTTT.